The rows below give T cell receptor beta chains drawn from one sample of a study of siplizumab effects on memory and regulatory T cells. Data came from immunoSEQ multiplex PCR; TCRdb stores just in-frame clones and leaves some out. The repertoire holds about 50,000 clones, 95% to 97% seen once, with about 0.6% in the top ten. Material: naive CD4+ T cells sorted from blood. All receptors come from a human donor in good health. Each CDR3 is given with its conserved first and last residue. Each record gives: V gene, D gene, J gene, clone size, CDR3 DNA, CDR3 protein. D genes are given only for firm matches. Clone size is not always given. Where it is, it says once, few, many or a class for expanded clones.

v_call: TRBV4-3
d_call: .
j_call: TRBJ2-1
clone_size: .
cdr3_nt: TGCGCCAGCAGCCAACCGGGACTGGAGAATGAGCAGTTCTTC
cdr3_aa: CASSQPGLENEQFF

v_call: TRBV7-8
d_call: TRBD2
j_call: TRBJ2-3
clone_size: .
cdr3_nt: TGTGCCAGCAGCCCCCAAGCGGGAGGGATTACAGATACGCAGTATTTT
cdr3_aa: CASSPQAGGITDTQYF

v_call: TRBV28
d_call: .
j_call: TRBJ2-5
clone_size: .
cdr3_nt: TGTGCCAGCAGTTTCTGGGGCAGGACAGTCCAAGAGACCCAGTACTTC
cdr3_aa: CASSFWGRTVQETQYF

v_call: TRBV2
d_call: TRBD2
j_call: TRBJ2-6
clone_size: .
cdr3_nt: TGTGCCAGCAGTGAAAGGCGTGGGAGGGCTGGGGCCAACGTCCTGACTTTC
cdr3_aa: CASSERRGRAGANVLTF

v_call: TRBV5-1
d_call: .
j_call: TRBJ2-1
clone_size: .
cdr3_nt: TGCGCCAGCAGCTTGGCGGGAGTAAGCAATGAGCAGTTCTTC
cdr3_aa: CASSLAGVSNEQFF

v_call: TRBV27
d_call: TRBD1
j_call: TRBJ2-1
clone_size: once
cdr3_nt: TGTGCCAGCCGAAAACCGGGACAGGGGTCGGGTGAGCAGTTCTTC
cdr3_aa: CASRKPGQGSGEQFF

v_call: TRBV5-1
d_call: TRBD2
j_call: TRBJ2-2
clone_size: .
cdr3_nt: TGCGCCAGCAGCCCAAGGACTAGCGGGAATACCGGGGAGCTGTTTTTT
cdr3_aa: CASSPRTSGNTGELFF

v_call: TRBV19
d_call: .
j_call: TRBJ1-2
clone_size: .
cdr3_nt: TGTGCCAGTAGTCCCGCGGGAGTTTATGGCTACACCTTC
cdr3_aa: CASSPAGVYGYTF

v_call: TRBV7-2
d_call: .
j_call: TRBJ2-7
clone_size: .
cdr3_nt: TGTGCCAGCAGCATACGGGACGAGCAGTACTTC
cdr3_aa: CASSIRDEQYF

v_call: TRBV5-1
d_call: .
j_call: TRBJ2-1
clone_size: .
cdr3_nt: TGCGCCAGCAGGTACGGAAGTAACAATGAGCAGTTCTTC
cdr3_aa: CASRYGSNNEQFF

v_call: TRBV10-3
d_call: TRBD2
j_call: TRBJ2-3
clone_size: .
cdr3_nt: TGTGCCACCAGTGCTGCTAGCGGGATGTCAGATACGCAGTATTTT
cdr3_aa: CATSAASGMSDTQYF

v_call: TRBV4-2
d_call: .
j_call: TRBJ1-2
clone_size: .
cdr3_nt: TGTGCCAGCAGCTCAAGTTCGTTGTATGGCTACACCTTC
cdr3_aa: CASSSSSLYGYTF

v_call: TRBV6-5
d_call: .
j_call: TRBJ1-6
clone_size: once
cdr3_nt: TGTGCCAGCAGTTACCGTCCGGAAGCACCCCTCCACTTT
cdr3_aa: CASSYRPEAPLHF

v_call: TRBV30
d_call: .
j_call: TRBJ1-5
clone_size: .
cdr3_nt: TGTGCCTGGAGGTACCGGGACGGTAGCAATCAGCCCCAGCATTTT
cdr3_aa: CAWRYRDGSNQPQHF

v_call: TRBV6-1
d_call: .
j_call: TRBJ1-1
clone_size: .
cdr3_nt: TGTGCCAGCAGTGGATTCTGGACCGACACTGAAGCTTTCTTT
cdr3_aa: CASSGFWTDTEAFF

v_call: TRBV7-2
d_call: .
j_call: TRBJ2-3
clone_size: .
cdr3_nt: TGTGCCAGCAGCTTCGTGGGCACAGATACGCAGTATTTT
cdr3_aa: CASSFVGTDTQYF

v_call: TRBV4-3
d_call: .
j_call: TRBJ1-3
clone_size: .
cdr3_nt: TGCGCCAGCAGCCAAGAGCCTCAGCTTCGCTCTGGAAACACCATATATTTT
cdr3_aa: CASSQEPQLRSGNTIYF

v_call: TRBV9
d_call: TRBD1
j_call: TRBJ2-7
clone_size: .
cdr3_nt: TGTGCCAGCAGCATAGACAGGGGCCCCTACGAGCAGTACTTC
cdr3_aa: CASSIDRGPYEQYF

v_call: TRBV2
d_call: TRBD2
j_call: TRBJ2-7
clone_size: .
cdr3_nt: TGTGCCAGCAGTGCGCGGGAGGGCCTCCACGAGCAGTACTTC
cdr3_aa: CASSAREGLHEQYF

v_call: TRBV5-1
d_call: TRBD2
j_call: TRBJ2-1
clone_size: .
cdr3_nt: TGCGCCAGCAGCTGGGGGACTAGCGGAGGCTCCTACAATGAGCAGTTCTTC
cdr3_aa: CASSWGTSGGSYNEQFF

v_call: TRBV2
d_call: .
j_call: TRBJ1-2
clone_size: .
cdr3_nt: TGTGCCAGCAGTGACCGGACGAGGGGTGGCTACACCTTC
cdr3_aa: CASSDRTRGGYTF

v_call: TRBV28
d_call: .
j_call: TRBJ1-5
clone_size: .
cdr3_nt: TGTGCCAGCAGTCCCCATCTTGGGCCGGGCAATCAGCCCCAGCATTTT
cdr3_aa: CASSPHLGPGNQPQHF

v_call: TRBV5-1
d_call: .
j_call: TRBJ2-7
clone_size: .
cdr3_nt: TGCGCCAGCAGACTAGATGGGCAAGTAACCTACGAGCAGTACTTC
cdr3_aa: CASRLDGQVTYEQYF

v_call: TRBV5-1
d_call: .
j_call: TRBJ2-4
clone_size: .
cdr3_nt: TGCGCCAGCACCGTAAGGGGACAACAGGCCAAAAACATTCAGTACTTC
cdr3_aa: CASTVRGQQAKNIQYF

v_call: TRBV27
d_call: TRBD2
j_call: TRBJ2-3
clone_size: once
cdr3_nt: TGTGCCAGCAGTTTTTCTCGGACTAGCGGGAGTTCAGATACGCAGTATTTT
cdr3_aa: CASSFSRTSGSSDTQYF

v_call: TRBV7-7
d_call: TRBD2
j_call: TRBJ2-5
clone_size: .
cdr3_nt: TGTGCTAGCAGCTTAGGGCCGGCGGGAGTCCCGCAGACCCAGTACTTC
cdr3_aa: CASSLGPAGVPQTQYF

v_call: TRBV7-8
d_call: .
j_call: TRBJ1-3
clone_size: .
cdr3_nt: TGTGCCAGCAGCTTAGTGCGACAGAGCTCTGGAAACACCATATATTTT
cdr3_aa: CASSLVRQSSGNTIYF

v_call: TRBV6-5
d_call: .
j_call: TRBJ2-4
clone_size: .
cdr3_nt: TGTGCCACCACATCATCGTATTTGGCCAAAAACATTCAGTACTTC
cdr3_aa: CATTSSYLAKNIQYF

v_call: TRBV6-5
d_call: TRBD2
j_call: TRBJ2-7
clone_size: .
cdr3_nt: TGTGCCAGCAGCCGGGGACTAGCGGAGACCTACGAGCAGTACTTC
cdr3_aa: CASSRGLAETYEQYF

v_call: TRBV30
d_call: TRBD1
j_call: TRBJ1-5
clone_size: .
cdr3_nt: TGTGCCTGGAGTCGGGACAGGTCCGCAAGGGGTGGCAATCAGCCCCAGCATTTT
cdr3_aa: CAWSRDRSARGGNQPQHF

v_call: TRBV5-1
d_call: TRBD1
j_call: TRBJ2-7
clone_size: .
cdr3_nt: TGCGCCAGCAGCAGAACAGGGGCCTTATCCTACGAGCAGTACTTC
cdr3_aa: CASSRTGALSYEQYF

v_call: TRBV28
d_call: .
j_call: TRBJ1-5
clone_size: .
cdr3_nt: TGTGCCAGCCGCCCCGGGGGTAGCAATCAGCCCCAGCATTTT
cdr3_aa: CASRPGGSNQPQHF

v_call: TRBV11-3
d_call: .
j_call: TRBJ2-2
clone_size: .
cdr3_nt: TGTGCCAGCAGCTTATCTGGGGAGCTGTTTTTT
cdr3_aa: CASSLSGELFF

v_call: TRBV7-9
d_call: TRBD1
j_call: TRBJ2-5
clone_size: .
cdr3_nt: TGTGCCAGCAGCACCCGGGACAGGGGACGAGGGCAAGAGACCCAGTACTTC
cdr3_aa: CASSTRDRGRGQETQYF

v_call: TRBV27
d_call: TRBD2
j_call: TRBJ2-1
clone_size: .
cdr3_nt: TGTGCCAGCAGTTTCCATGGGACTAGCGGGAGGGCCGGGGAGCAGTTCTTC
cdr3_aa: CASSFHGTSGRAGEQFF

v_call: TRBV5-1
d_call: .
j_call: TRBJ1-2
clone_size: .
cdr3_nt: TGCGCCAGCAGCTTGGTTCGGGGCGAAAGCTATGGCTACACCTTC
cdr3_aa: CASSLVRGESYGYTF

v_call: TRBV7-3
d_call: .
j_call: TRBJ2-3
clone_size: .
cdr3_nt: TGTGCCAGCAGCCTTACCCGGGAAGGCACAGATACGCAGTATTTT
cdr3_aa: CASSLTREGTDTQYF

v_call: TRBV29-1
d_call: .
j_call: TRBJ1-1
clone_size: .
cdr3_nt: TGCAGCGTTGGGAGGTCTCATAGCGGGACTGAAGCTTTCTTT
cdr3_aa: CSVGRSHSGTEAFF

v_call: TRBV29-1
d_call: .
j_call: TRBJ1-1
clone_size: .
cdr3_nt: TGCAGCGCCGCCGTACAGATGAACACTGAAGCTTTCTTT
cdr3_aa: CSAAVQMNTEAFF

v_call: TRBV14
d_call: TRBD1
j_call: TRBJ2-1
clone_size: .
cdr3_nt: TGTGCCAGCAGCAGCCGGGACAGGGCCTACAATGAGCAGTTCTTC
cdr3_aa: CASSSRDRAYNEQFF

v_call: TRBV7-8
d_call: .
j_call: TRBJ1-3
clone_size: .
cdr3_nt: TGTGCCAGCAGCCCGGTGGAGGGGCCCCTCTCTGGAAACACCATATATTTT
cdr3_aa: CASSPVEGPLSGNTIYF

v_call: TRBV5-1
d_call: TRBD2
j_call: TRBJ2-5
clone_size: once
cdr3_nt: TGCGCCAGCAGCTTGGCCGGGACTAGTGAGACCCAGTACTTC
cdr3_aa: CASSLAGTSETQYF

v_call: TRBV6-5
d_call: TRBD1
j_call: TRBJ2-7
clone_size: .
cdr3_nt: TGTGCCAGCTCGAACAGGGGGCACGAGCAGTACTTC
cdr3_aa: CASSNRGHEQYF

v_call: TRBV2
d_call: .
j_call: TRBJ2-2
clone_size: .
cdr3_nt: TGTGCCAGCAGTGCCGACACCGGGGAGCTGTTTTTT
cdr3_aa: CASSADTGELFF

v_call: TRBV5-8
d_call: .
j_call: TRBJ1-4
clone_size: .
cdr3_nt: TGTGCCAGCAGCTTGGGGGGGCAGGGGTACGAAAAACTGTTTTTT
cdr3_aa: CASSLGGQGYEKLFF

v_call: TRBV2
d_call: TRBD2
j_call: TRBJ2-2
clone_size: once
cdr3_nt: TGTGCCAGCAGTGGGAAGCTAGCGGTAAACACCGGGGAGCTGTTTTTT
cdr3_aa: CASSGKLAVNTGELFF

v_call: TRBV6-6
d_call: .
j_call: TRBJ2-1
clone_size: .
cdr3_nt: TGTGCCAGCAGTTACCAGGGGGCGGGAGGTGAGCAGTTCTTC
cdr3_aa: CASSYQGAGGEQFF

v_call: TRBV12-5
d_call: .
j_call: TRBJ1-1
clone_size: .
cdr3_nt: TGTGCTAGTGGTTTGGTAAGAGGGAGGGAGGGTCAGAACACTGAAGCTTTCTTT
cdr3_aa: CASGLVRGREGQNTEAFF

v_call: TRBV5-1
d_call: TRBD1
j_call: TRBJ1-6
clone_size: .
cdr3_nt: TGCGCCAGCAGCCGGACACCCAGCTTGGACAGGGGTGGGTCACCCCTCCACTTT
cdr3_aa: CASSRTPSLDRGGSPLHF

v_call: TRBV7-2
d_call: .
j_call: TRBJ2-1
clone_size: .
cdr3_nt: TGTGCCAGCAGGCAGGCAGGAGGTCCCTACAATGAGCAGTTCTTC
cdr3_aa: CASRQAGGPYNEQFF

v_call: TRBV27
d_call: TRBD2
j_call: TRBJ2-1
clone_size: .
cdr3_nt: TGTGCCAGCAGTTTTAGCGGGAGGGCCCGCTACAATGAGCAGTTCTTC
cdr3_aa: CASSFSGRARYNEQFF

v_call: TRBV5-5
d_call: .
j_call: TRBJ2-1
clone_size: .
cdr3_nt: TGTGCCAGCAGCCCGGACTACAGTCGGAATGAGCAGTTCTTC
cdr3_aa: CASSPDYSRNEQFF

v_call: TRBV6-1
d_call: .
j_call: TRBJ1-1
clone_size: .
cdr3_nt: TGTGCCAGCAGCATTATTAAGGACCTAAACACTGAAGCTTTCTTT
cdr3_aa: CASSIIKDLNTEAFF

v_call: TRBV21-1
d_call: .
j_call: TRBJ2-5
clone_size: .
cdr3_nt: TGTGCCAGCAGCAAAGAGGGGCAGGGATGCCAAGAGACCCAGTACTTC
cdr3_aa: CASSKEGQGCQETQYF

v_call: TRBV5-5
d_call: TRBD2
j_call: TRBJ2-7
clone_size: .
cdr3_nt: TGTGCCAGCAGCTTGTACCGGGACTACCCCTACGAGCAGTACTTC
cdr3_aa: CASSLYRDYPYEQYF

v_call: TRBV6-5
d_call: .
j_call: TRBJ1-1
clone_size: .
cdr3_nt: TGTGCCAGCACCATCGACAGCACAAACACTGAAGCTTTCTTT
cdr3_aa: CASTIDSTNTEAFF

v_call: TRBV9
d_call: .
j_call: TRBJ2-1
clone_size: .
cdr3_nt: TGTGCCAGCAGCGGTAGTCATGAGCAGTTCTTC
cdr3_aa: CASSGSHEQFF

v_call: TRBV11-2
d_call: TRBD2
j_call: TRBJ2-1
clone_size: once
cdr3_nt: TGTGCCAGCAGCTTATCAGCGGGGAGTGGCAATGAGCAGTTCTTC
cdr3_aa: CASSLSAGSGNEQFF

v_call: TRBV4-3
d_call: .
j_call: TRBJ2-1
clone_size: .
cdr3_nt: TGCGCCAGCAGCCAAGATCGGCTAGCACGGAACGAGCAGTTCTTC
cdr3_aa: CASSQDRLARNEQFF